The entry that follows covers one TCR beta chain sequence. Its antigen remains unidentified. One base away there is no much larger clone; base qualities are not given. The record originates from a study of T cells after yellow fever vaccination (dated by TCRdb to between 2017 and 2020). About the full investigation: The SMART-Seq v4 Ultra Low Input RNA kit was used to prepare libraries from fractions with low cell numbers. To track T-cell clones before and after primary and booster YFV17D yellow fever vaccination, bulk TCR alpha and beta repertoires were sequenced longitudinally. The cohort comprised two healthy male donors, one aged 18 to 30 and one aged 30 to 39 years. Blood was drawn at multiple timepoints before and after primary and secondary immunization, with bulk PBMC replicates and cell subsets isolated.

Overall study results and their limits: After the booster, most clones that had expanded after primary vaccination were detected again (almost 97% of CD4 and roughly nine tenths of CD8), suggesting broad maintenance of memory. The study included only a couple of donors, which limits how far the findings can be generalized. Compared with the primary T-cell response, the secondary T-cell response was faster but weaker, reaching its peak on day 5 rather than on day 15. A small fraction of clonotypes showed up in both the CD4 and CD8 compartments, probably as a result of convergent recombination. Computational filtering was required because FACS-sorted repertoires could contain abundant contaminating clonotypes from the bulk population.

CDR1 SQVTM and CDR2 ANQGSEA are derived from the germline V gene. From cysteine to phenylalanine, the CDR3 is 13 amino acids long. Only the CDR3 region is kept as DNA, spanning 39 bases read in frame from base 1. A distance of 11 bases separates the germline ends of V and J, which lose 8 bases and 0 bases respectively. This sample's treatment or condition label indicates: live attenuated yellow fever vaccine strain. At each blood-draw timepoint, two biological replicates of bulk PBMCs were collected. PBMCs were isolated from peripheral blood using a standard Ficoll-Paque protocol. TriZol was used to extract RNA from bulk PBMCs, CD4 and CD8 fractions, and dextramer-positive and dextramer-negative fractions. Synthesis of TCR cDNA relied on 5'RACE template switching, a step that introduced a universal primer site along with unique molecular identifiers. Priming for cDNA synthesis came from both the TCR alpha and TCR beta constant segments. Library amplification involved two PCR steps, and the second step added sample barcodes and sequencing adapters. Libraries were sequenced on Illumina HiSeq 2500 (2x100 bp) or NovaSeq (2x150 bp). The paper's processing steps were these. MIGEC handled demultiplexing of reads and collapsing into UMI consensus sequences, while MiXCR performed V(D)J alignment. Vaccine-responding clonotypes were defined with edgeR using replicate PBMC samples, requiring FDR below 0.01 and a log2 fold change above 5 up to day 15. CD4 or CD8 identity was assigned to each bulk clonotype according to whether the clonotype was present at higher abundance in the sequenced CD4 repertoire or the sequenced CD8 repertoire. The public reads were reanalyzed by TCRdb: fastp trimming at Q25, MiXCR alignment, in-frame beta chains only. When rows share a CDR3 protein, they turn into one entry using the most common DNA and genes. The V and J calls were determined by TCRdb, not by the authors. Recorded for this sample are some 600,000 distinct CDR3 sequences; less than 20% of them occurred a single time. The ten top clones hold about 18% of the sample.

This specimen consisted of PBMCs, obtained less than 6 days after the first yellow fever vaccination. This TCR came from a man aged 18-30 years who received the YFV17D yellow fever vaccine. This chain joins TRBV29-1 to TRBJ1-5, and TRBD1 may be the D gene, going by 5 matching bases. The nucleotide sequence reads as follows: TGCAGCCCAGGACAAGTTAGCAATCAGCCCCAGCATTTT. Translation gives CSPGQVSNQPQHF.